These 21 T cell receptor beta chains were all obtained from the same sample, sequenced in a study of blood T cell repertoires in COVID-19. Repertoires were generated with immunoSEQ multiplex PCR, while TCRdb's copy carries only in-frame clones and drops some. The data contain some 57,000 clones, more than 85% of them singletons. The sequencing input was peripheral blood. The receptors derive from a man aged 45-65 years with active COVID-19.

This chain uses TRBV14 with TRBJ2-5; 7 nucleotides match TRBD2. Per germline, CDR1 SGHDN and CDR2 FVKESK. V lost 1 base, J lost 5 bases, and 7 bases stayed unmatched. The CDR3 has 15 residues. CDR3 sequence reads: CASSQGVGGRETQYF. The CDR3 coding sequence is TGTGCCAGCAGCCAAGGAGTCGGGGGGAGGGAGACCCAGTACTTC.

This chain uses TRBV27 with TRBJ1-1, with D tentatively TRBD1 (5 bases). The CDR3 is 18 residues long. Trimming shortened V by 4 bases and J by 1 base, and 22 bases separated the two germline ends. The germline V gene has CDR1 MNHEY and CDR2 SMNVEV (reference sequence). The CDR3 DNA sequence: TGTGCCAGCAGTTATCTCCGGGGAGGGACCGGACAGAACACTGAAGCTTTCTTT. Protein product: CASSYLRGGTGQNTEAFF.

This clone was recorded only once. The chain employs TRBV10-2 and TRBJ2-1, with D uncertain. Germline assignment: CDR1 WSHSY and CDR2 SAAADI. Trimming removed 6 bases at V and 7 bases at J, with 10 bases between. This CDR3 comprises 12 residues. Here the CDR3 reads CASSRGQNEQFF. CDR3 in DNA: TGCGCCAGCAGCCGAGGCCAAAATGAGCAGTTCTTC.

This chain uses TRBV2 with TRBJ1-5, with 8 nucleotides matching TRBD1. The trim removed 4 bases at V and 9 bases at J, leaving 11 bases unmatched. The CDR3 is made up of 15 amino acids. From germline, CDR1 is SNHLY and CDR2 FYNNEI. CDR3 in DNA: TGTGCCAGCAGTGGGGGGACAGGAACGGGCGGGCCCCAGCATTTT. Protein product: CASSGGTGTGGPQHF.

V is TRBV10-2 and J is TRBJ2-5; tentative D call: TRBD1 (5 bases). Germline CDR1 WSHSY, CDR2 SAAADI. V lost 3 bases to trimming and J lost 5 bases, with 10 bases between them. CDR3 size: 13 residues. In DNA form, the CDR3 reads TGCGCCAGCAGTGACAGGGTCTGGGAGACCCAGTACTTC. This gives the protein CASSDRVWETQYF.

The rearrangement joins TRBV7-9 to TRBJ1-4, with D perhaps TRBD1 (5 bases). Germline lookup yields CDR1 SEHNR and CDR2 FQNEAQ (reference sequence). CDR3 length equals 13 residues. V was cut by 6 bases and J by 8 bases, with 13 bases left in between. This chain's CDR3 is CASRVDRAEKLFF. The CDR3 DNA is TGTGCCAGCAGGGTAGACAGAGCAGAAAAACTGTTTTTT.

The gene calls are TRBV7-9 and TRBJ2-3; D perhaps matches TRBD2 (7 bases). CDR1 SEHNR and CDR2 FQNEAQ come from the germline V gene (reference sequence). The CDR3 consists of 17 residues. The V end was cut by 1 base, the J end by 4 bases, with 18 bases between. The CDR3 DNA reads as TGTGCCAGCAGCTTAGGGAGGACAGCGGGATTGGCAGATACGCAGTATTTT. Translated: CASSLGRTAGLADTQYF.

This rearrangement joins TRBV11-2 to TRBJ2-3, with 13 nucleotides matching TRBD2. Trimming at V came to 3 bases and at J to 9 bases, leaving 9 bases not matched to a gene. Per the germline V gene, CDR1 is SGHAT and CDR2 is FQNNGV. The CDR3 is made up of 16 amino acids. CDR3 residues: CASSLDILAGGQTQYF. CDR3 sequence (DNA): TGTGCCAGCAGCTTGGATATACTAGCGGGGGGGCAAACGCAGTATTTT. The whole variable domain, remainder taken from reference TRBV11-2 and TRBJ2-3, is EAGVAQSPRYKIIEKRQSVAFWCNPISGHATLYWYQQILGQGPKLLIQFQNNGVVDDSQLPKDRFSAERLKGVDSTLKIQPAKLEDSAVYLCASSLDILAGGQTQYFGPGTRLTVL.

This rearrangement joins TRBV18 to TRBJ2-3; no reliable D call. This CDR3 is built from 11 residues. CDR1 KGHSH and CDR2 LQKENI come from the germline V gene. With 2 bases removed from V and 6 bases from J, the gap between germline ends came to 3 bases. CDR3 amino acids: CASSPSDTQYF. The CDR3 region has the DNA TGTGCCAGCTCACCAAGCGATACGCAGTATTTT.

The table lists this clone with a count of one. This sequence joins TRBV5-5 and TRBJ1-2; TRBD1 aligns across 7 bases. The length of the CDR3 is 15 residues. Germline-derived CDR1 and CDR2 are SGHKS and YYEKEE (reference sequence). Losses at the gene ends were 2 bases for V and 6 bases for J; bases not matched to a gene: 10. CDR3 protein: CASSLQGPEGDGYTF. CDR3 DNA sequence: TGTGCCAGCAGCTTACAGGGGCCAGAGGGGGATGGCTACACCTTC.

The CDR3 reads CASSLSTGGETQYF. As DNA, the CDR3 is TGTGCCAGCAGCCTTTCTACAGGGGGAGAGACCCAGTACTTC. The gene calls are TRBV7-9 and TRBJ2-5; TRBD1 agrees at 8 bases. Germline assignment: CDR1 SEHNR and CDR2 FQNEAQ (reference sequence). Trimming at V came to 5 bases and at J to 4 bases, leaving 6 bases not matched to a gene. There are 14 residues in the CDR3. Filled out from reference TRBV7-9 and TRBJ2-5, the complete variable domain reads DTGVSQNPRHKITKRGQNVTFRCDPISEHNRLYWYRQTLGQGPEFLTYFQNEAQLEKSRLLSDRFSAERPKGSFSTLEIQRTEQGDSAMYLCASSLSTGGETQYFGPGTRLLVL.

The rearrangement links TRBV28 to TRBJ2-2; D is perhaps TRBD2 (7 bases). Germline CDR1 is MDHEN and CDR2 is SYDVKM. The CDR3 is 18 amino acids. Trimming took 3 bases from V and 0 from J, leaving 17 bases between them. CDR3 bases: TGTGCCAGCAGTTTCCCGCTTGGGGGGGGCTCGAACACCGGGGAGCTGTTTTTT. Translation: CASSFPLGGGSNTGELFF.

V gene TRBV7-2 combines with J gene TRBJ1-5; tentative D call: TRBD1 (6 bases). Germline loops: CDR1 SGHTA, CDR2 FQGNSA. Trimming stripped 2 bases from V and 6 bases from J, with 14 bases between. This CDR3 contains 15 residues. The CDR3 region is CASSLMAGVGQPQHF. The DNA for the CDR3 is TGTGCCAGCAGCTTAATGGCAGGGGTGGGTCAGCCCCAGCATTTT. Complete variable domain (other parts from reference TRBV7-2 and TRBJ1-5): GAGVSQSPSNKVTEKGKDVELRCDPISGHTALYWYRQSLGQGLEFLIYFQGNSAPDKSGLPSDRFSAERTGGSVSTLTIQRTQQEDSAVYLCASSLMAGVGQPQHFGDGTRLSIL.

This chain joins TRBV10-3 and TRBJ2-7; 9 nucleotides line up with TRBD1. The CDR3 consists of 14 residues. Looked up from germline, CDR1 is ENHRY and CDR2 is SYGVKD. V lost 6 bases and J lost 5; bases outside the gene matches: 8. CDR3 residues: CAIRGTGKVDEQYF. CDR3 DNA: TGTGCCATCAGGGGGACAGGGAAGGTAGACGAGCAGTACTTC.

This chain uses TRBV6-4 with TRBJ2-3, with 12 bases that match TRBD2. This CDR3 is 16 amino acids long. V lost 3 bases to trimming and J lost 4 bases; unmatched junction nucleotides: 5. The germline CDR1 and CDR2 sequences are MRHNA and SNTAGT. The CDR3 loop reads CASSDTTSGGADTQYF. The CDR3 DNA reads TGTGCCAGCAGTGATACGACTAGCGGGGGTGCAGATACGCAGTATTTT.

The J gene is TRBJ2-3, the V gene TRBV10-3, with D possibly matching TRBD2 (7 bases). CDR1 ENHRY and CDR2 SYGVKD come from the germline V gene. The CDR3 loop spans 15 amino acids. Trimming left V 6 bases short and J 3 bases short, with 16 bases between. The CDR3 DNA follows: TGTGCCATCAGCAAAGGAGGGGGAGGGACAGATACGCAGTATTTT. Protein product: CAISKGGGGTDTQYF.

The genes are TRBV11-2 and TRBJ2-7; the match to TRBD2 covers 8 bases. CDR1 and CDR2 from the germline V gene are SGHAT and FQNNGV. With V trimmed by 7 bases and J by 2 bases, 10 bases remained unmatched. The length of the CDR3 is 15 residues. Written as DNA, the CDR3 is TGTGCCAGCACCCCCGGTGGTAGCGGGACCTACGAGCAGTACTTC. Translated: CASTPGGSGTYEQYF. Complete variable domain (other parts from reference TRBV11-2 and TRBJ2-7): EAGVAQSPRYKIIEKRQSVAFWCNPISGHATLYWYQQILGQGPKLLIQFQNNGVVDDSQLPKDRFSAERLKGVDSTLKIQPAKLEDSAVYLCASTPGGSGTYEQYFGPGTRLTVT.

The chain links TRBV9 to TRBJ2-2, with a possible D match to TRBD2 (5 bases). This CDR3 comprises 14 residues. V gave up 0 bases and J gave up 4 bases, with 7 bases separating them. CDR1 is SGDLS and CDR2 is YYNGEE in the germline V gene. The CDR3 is CASSVEEGTGELFF. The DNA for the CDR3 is TGTGCCAGCAGCGTAGAAGAGGGCACCGGGGAGCTGTTTTTT.

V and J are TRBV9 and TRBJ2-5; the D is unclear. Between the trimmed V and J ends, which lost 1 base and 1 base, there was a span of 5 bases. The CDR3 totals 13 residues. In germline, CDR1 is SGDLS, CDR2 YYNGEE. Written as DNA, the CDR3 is TGTGCCAGCAGCGTACGAGCCCAAGAGACCCAGTACTTC. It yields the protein CASSVRAQETQYF.

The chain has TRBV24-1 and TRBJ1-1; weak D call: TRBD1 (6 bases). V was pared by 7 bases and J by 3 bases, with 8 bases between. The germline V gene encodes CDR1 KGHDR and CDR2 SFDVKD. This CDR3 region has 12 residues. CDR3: CATSGQYTEAFF. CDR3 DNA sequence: TGTGCCACCAGCGGACAGTACACTGAAGCTTTCTTT.

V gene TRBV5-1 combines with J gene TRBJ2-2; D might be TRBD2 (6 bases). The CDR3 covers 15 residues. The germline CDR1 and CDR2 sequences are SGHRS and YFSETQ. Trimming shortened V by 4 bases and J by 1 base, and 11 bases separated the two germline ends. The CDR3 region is CASSPTSRNTGELFF. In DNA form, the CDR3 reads TGCGCCAGCAGCCCTACTAGCAGGAACACCGGGGAGCTGTTTTTT. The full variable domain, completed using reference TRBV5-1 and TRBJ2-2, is KAGVTQTPRYLIKTRGQQVTLSCSPISGHRSVSWYQQTPGQGLQFLFEYFSETQRNKGNFPGRFSGRQFSNSRSEMNVSTLELGDSALYLCASSPTSRNTGELFFGEGSRLTVL.